This note documents a single T cell receptor beta chain sequence. The target antigen is unknown. Method: immunoSEQ multiplex PCR; TCRdb's copy keeps in-frame clones and lacks some. Of some 480,000 clones detected, 87% appear once; the ten largest clones hold over 10%. Germline CDR1 is SGHTA and CDR2 is FQGNSA. There are 14 residues in the CDR3. V lost 2 bases and J lost 3, with 10 bases in between. The treatment: about 20 received Ad26.COV2.S at low or high dose, single or two shots; about 5 received placebo; per-sample allocation not given. Sampling occurred on day 63 after the first vaccine or placebo injection. This entry is derived from a study of Ad26.COV2.S vaccination and SARS-CoV-2 variants. Whole-study context: Each vaccinee took Ad26.COV2.S intramuscularly, once or twice 56 days apart. Study-wide points: Vaccinees and placebo recipients showed similar non-spike TCR breadth.

The starting material was peripheral blood, obtained in a trial of Ad26.COV2.S vaccine versus placebo. The receptor was isolated from a person between 18 and 65 years old who received the Ad26.COV2.S COVID-19 vaccine or a placebo. V and J are TRBV7-2 and TRBJ1-2; no clear D gene. CDR3 protein: CASSLFGSYYGYTF. The CDR3 nucleotides read TGTGCCAGCAGCTTATTCGGGTCTTACTATGGCTACACCTTC.